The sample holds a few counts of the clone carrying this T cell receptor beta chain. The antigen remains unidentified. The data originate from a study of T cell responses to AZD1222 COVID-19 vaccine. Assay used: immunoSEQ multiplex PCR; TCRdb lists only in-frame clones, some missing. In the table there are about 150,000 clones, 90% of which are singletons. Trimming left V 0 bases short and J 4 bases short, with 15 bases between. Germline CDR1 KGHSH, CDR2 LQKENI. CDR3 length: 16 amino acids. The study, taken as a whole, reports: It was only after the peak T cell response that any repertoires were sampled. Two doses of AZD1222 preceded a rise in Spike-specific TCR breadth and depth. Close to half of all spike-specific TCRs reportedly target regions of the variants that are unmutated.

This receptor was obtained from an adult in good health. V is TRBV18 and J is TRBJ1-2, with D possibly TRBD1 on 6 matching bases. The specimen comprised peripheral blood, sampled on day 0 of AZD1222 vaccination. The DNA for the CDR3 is TGTGCCAGCTCACCACCGTCAATGGGGGCAAGCTATGGCTACACCTTC. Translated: CASSPPSMGASYGYTF.